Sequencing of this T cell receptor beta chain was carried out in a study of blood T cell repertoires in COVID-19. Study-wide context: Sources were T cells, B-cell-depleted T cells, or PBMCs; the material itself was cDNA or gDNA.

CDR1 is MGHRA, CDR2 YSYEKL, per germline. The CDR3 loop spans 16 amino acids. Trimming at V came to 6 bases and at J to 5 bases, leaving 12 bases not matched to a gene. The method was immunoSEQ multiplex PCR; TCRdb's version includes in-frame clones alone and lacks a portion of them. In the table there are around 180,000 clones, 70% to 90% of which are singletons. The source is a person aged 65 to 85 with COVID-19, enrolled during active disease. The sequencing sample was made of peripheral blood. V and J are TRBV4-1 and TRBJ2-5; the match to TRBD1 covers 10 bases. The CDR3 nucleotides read TGCGCCAGCAGAAAAGGGGGACAGGGGCGTCGGGAGACCCAGTACTTC. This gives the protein CASRKGGQGRRETQYF.